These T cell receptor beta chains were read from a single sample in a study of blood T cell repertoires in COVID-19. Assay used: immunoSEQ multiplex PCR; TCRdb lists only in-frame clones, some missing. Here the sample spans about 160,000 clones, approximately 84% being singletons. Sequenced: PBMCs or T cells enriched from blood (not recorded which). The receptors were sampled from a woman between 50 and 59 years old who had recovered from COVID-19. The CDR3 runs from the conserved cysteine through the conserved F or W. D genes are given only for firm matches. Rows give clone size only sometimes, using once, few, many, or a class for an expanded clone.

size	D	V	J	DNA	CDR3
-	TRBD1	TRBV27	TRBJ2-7	TGTGCCAGCAGTATGGACAGGGTCTTAGGTTCTAGGTCCTACGAGCAGTACTTC	CASSMDRVLGSRSYEQYF
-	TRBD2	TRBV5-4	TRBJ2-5	TGTGCCAGCAGCTTTGGTGCTAGCGGGAGATCCCAAGAGACCCAGTACTTC	CASSFGASGRSQETQYF
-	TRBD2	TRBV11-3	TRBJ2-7	TGTGCCAGCAGCTTAGTGGGGCTAGCGGAAAGCTCCTACGAGCAGTACTTC	CASSLVGLAESSYEQYF
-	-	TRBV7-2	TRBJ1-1	TGTGCCAGCAGCTTAAGGGGCAGGAGAATACACACTGAAGCTTTCTTT	CASSLRGRRIHTEAFF
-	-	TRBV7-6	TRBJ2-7	TGTGCCAGCAGCCTAGCAACAGGGCCATCCTACGAGCAGTACTTC	CASSLATGPSYEQYF
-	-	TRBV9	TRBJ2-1	TGTGCCAGCAGCGTAGCCAGTAGCTCAAGCTACAATGAGCAGTTCTTC	CASSVASSSSYNEQFF
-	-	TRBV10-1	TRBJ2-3	TGCGCCAGCAGTGGTCCCGGGAGAGGGGCGGATACGCAGTATTTT	CASSGPGRGADTQYF
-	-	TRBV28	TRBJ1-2	TGTGCCAGCAGTCCCCCCCGAGGGCTAGCGTCCTACGGCTACACCTTC	CASSPPRGLASYGYTF
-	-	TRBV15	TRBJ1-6	TGTGCCACCAGCGGAGACCGGGGGGCACCCCTCCACTTT	CATSGDRGAPLHF
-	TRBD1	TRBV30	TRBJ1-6	TGTGCCTGGAAAGGGACAGCGGATAATTCACCCCTCCACTTT	CAWKGTADNSPLHF
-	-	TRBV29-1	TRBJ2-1	TGCAGCGCCCTAGGCCTTCCCGCCACCTACAATGAGCAGTTCTTC	CSALGLPATYNEQFF
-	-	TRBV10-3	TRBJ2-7	TGTGCCATCATGGCCGACCGGGGGACCTACGAGCAGTACTTC	CAIMADRGTYEQYF
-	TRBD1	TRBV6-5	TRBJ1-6	TGTGCCAGCAGTTCGGACAGGGTTAATTCACCCCTCCACTTT	CASSSDRVNSPLHF
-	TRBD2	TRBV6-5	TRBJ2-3	TGTGCCAGCAGCCAGCCTCGGGAGGGCACAGATACGCAGTATTTT	CASSQPREGTDTQYF
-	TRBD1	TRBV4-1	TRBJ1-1	TGCGCCAGCAGCCAAGGGGGACAGGGGGCTAGGAACACTGAAGCTTTCTTT	CASSQGGQGARNTEAFF
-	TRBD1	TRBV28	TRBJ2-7	TGTGCCAGCAACCGACCGGGACAGGGCTCCTACGAGCAGTACTTC	CASNRPGQGSYEQYF
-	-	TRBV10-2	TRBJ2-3	TGCGCCAGCAGTCTACAGGTGTTTGGGACAGATACGCAGTATTTT	CASSLQVFGTDTQYF
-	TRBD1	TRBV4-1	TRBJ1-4	TGCGCCAGCAGCCAAGCTTTAGGACAGGGAGTTGAAAAACTGTTTTTT	CASSQALGQGVEKLFF
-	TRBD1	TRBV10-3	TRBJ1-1	TGTGCCATCAGTGAGTCGACAGGGGAAGCTTTCTTT	CAISESTGEAFF
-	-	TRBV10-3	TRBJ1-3	TGTGCCATCAGGCCGACAGGTTCCATCGGAAACACCATATATTTT	CAIRPTGSIGNTIYF
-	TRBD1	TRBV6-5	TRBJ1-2	TGTGCCAGCAGCCCCAGACAGGGCAACTATGGCTACACCTTC	CASSPRQGNYGYTF
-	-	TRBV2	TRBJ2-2	TGTGCCAGCAAGGATACAGCGAACACCGGGGAGCTGTTTTTT	CASKDTANTGELFF
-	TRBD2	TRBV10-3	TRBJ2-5	TGTGCCATCAGTGATCACGGACTAGCGGGAGAAGAGACCCAGTACTTC	CAISDHGLAGEETQYF
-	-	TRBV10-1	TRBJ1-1	TGCGCCAGCAGTGAGTCAACTTGGAACACTGAAGCTTTCTTT	CASSESTWNTEAFF
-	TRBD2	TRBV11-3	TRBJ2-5	TGTGCCAGCAGCTCGGGAGGGCCGGAGACCCAGTACTTC	CASSSGGPETQYF
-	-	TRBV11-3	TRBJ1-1	TGTGCCAGCAGCCCAGTCGGCGGGAACACTGAAGCTTTCTTT	CASSPVGGNTEAFF
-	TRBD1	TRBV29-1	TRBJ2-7	TGCAGCGTATTAGGGGGCAGGGGGCAGGCTGGCCGATACGAGCAGTACTTC	CSVLGGRGQAGRYEQYF
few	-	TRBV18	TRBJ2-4	TGTGCCAGCTCACCACCAGGCGGGAACATTCAGTACTTC	CASSPPGGNIQYF
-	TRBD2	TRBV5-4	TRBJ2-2	TGTGCCAGCAGACGTGGGGTTAGCGGGAGCACCGGGGAGCTGTTTTTT	CASRRGVSGSTGELFF
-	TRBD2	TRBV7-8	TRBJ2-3	TGTGCCAGCAGCCTTAGCGGGAGTACAGATACGCAGTATTTT	CASSLSGSTDTQYF
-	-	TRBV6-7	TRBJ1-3	TGTTCTCCCGGGACACCCTTAACCTGCTCTGGAAACACCATATATTTT	CSPGTPLTCSGNTIYF
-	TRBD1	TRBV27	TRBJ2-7	TGTGCCAGCAGTCCATTCCAGGGGGCCTACGAGCAGTACTTC	CASSPFQGAYEQYF
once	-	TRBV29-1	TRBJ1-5	TGCAGAGTGCGGGGACGGGTCTATATTAGCAATCAGCCCCAGCATTTT	CRVRGRVYISNQPQHF
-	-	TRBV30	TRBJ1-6	TGTGCCTGGACAGGATTGAATTCACCCCTCCACTTT	CAWTGLNSPLHF
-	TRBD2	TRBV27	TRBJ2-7	TGTGCCAGCAGTCGTAGCGGGAGTAGGGTCGAGCAGTACTTC	CASSRSGSRVEQYF
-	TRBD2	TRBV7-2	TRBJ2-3	TGTGCCAGCAGCCCTCAGGGAGGGTTCACAGATACGCAGTATTTT	CASSPQGGFTDTQYF
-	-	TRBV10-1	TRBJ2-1	TGCGCCAGCAGTGACCCATCGGGGAAGGGATCGTACAATGAGCAGTTCTTC	CASSDPSGKGSYNEQFF
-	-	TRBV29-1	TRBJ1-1	TGCAGCGTTGAATATGACGGAGGGGCTGAAGCTTTCTTT	CSVEYDGGAEAFF
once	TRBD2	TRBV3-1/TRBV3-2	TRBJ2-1	TGTGCCAGCAGCCAAGATGTTCTAGCGGGATTGAATGAGCAGTTCTTC	CASSQDVLAGLNEQFF
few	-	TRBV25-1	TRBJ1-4	TGTGCCAGCAGTGAATTAGGAGAGTTGGCGGGAAATGAAAAACTGTTTTTT	CASSELGELAGNEKLFF
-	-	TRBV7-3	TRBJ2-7	TGTGCCAGCAGCTTATCCCCTAATGCCTACGAGCAGTACTTC	CASSLSPNAYEQYF
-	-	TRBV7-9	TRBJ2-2	TGTGCCAGCAGCTCCTACAGGGCGGTCGGGGAGCTGTTTTTT	CASSSYRAVGELFF
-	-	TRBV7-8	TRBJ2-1	TGTGCCAGCAGCTTACAGGGATACAATGAGCAGTTCTTC	CASSLQGYNEQFF
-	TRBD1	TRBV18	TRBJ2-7	TGTGCCAGCTCACCAGGGAATAGGGGGCAGTTCGAGCAGTACTTC	CASSPGNRGQFEQYF
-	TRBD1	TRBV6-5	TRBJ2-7	TGTGCCAGCACCCAAGGGGGACAGGATAGAGGGGCCCACTTC	CASTQGGQDRGAHF
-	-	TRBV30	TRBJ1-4	TGTGCCTGGGGACAGACGGGGGTTGAAAAACTGTTTTTT	CAWGQTGVEKLFF
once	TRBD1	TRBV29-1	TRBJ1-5	TGCAGCGTTGTTCCCCGGACAGGGGATATAAATCAGCCCCAGCATTTT	CSVVPRTGDINQPQHF
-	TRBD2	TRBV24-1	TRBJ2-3	TGTGCCACCAGTGATTCTAGCGGGAGCCGCACAGATACGCAGTATTTT	CATSDSSGSRTDTQYF
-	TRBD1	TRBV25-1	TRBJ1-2	TGTGCCAGCAGTGTATCGGGACAGGGGGCTGGCTACACCTTC	CASSVSGQGAGYTF
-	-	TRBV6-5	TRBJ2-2	TGTGCCAGCAGTTACTCGAGGGGGGGCGCCGGCGGGGAGCTGTTTTTT	CASSYSRGGAGGELFF
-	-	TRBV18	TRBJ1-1	TGTGCCAGCTCCCCCCAGATCGAGAACACTGAAGCTTTCTTT	CASSPQIENTEAFF
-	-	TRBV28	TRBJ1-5	TGTGCCAGCACCTCGGACAGAAATCAGCCCCAGCATTTT	CASTSDRNQPQHF